A single sample is the source of the 27 T cell receptor beta chains below, sequenced in a study of blood T cell repertoires in COVID-19. Generated by immunoSEQ multiplex PCR, the TCRdb table keeps only in-frame clones and is missing some. The data hold around 190,000 clones, with roughly 84% observed a single time. Sequenced sample: peripheral blood. These receptors were taken from a man aged 50 to 59 with COVID-19, enrolled during active disease.

The rearrangement links TRBV6-2 or TRBV6-3 to TRBJ2-1; 7 bases match TRBD1. Trimming took 4 bases from V and 4 from J; bases not matched to a gene: 7. This CDR3 comprises 15 residues. Per the germline V gene, CDR1 is MNHEY and CDR2 is SVGEGT. The CDR3 region has the DNA TGTGCCAGCAGTTCTCCAGGGACAGTGTACAATGAGCAGTTCTTC. It is translated as CASSSPGTVYNEQFF.

DNA for the CDR3: TGTGCCAGCTCACCCGGCCGGGAGAGAGAGCAGTTCTTC. This translates into CASSPGREREQFF. The V and J genes are TRBV18 and TRBJ2-1; perhaps TRBD2 as D (6 bases). Trimming stripped 3 bases from V and 10 bases from J, with 13 bases between. In germline, CDR1 is KGHSH, CDR2 LQKENI. The CDR3 runs 13 residues.

V usage is TRBV2 and J usage is TRBJ2-3, with 8 bases fitting TRBD1. V lost 6 bases to trimming and J lost 5 bases; unmatched junction nucleotides: 7. Germline assignment: CDR1 SNHLY and CDR2 FYNNEI. The CDR3 runs to 14 residues. Here the CDR3 reads CASSGTGGVDTQYF. DNA of the CDR3: TGTGCCAGCAGCGGCACAGGGGGAGTAGATACGCAGTATTTT.

J is TRBJ2-2 and V is TRBV7-7; no reliable D call. V lost 1 base to trimming and J lost 0 bases, with 9 bases between them. The CDR3 extends over 16 amino acids. CDR1 and CDR2 from the germline V gene are SSHAT and FNYEAQ (reference sequence). The CDR3 loop reads CASSLGSRTNTGELFF. CDR3 bases: TGTGCCAGCAGCTTAGGATCCAGGACGAACACCGGGGAGCTGTTTTTT.

V gene TRBV24-1 combines with J gene TRBJ2-1; 13 bases line up with TRBD2. V trimming: 4 bases; J trimming: 1 base; junction bases outside the gene matches: 6. The germline gives CDR1 KGHDR, CDR2 SFDVKD. The CDR3 extends over 18 amino acids. CDR3 residues: CATSDSGLAGASYNEQFF. The CDR3 nucleotides read TGTGCCACCAGTGACAGTGGACTAGCGGGAGCGTCCTACAATGAGCAGTTCTTC.

The genes are TRBV10-2 and TRBJ2-3; D is possibly TRBD1 (5 bases). There are 16 residues in the CDR3. The V end was cut by 8 bases, the J end by 3 bases, with 21 bases between. CDR1 is WSHSY, CDR2 SAAADI, per germline. The CDR3 region is CASRKSEGVRTDTQYF. DNA for the CDR3: TGCGCCAGCCGGAAGTCAGAAGGGGTTAGGACAGATACGCAGTATTTT.

This clone turned up a few times. V is TRBV9 and J is TRBJ2-2, with D possibly TRBD2 on 5 matching bases. The length of the CDR3 is 16 residues. V lost 3 bases and J lost 4, with 16 bases in between. Germline loops: CDR1 SGDLS, CDR2 YYNGEE. The CDR3 DNA follows: TGTGCCAGCAGCGGACATCGAGATGAGGGCACCGGGGAGCTGTTTTTT. Translation: CASSGHRDEGTGELFF. Based on the CDR3 plus reference TRBV9 and TRBJ2-2, the full variable domain is DSGVTQTPKHLITATGQRVTLRCSPRSGDLSVYWYQQSLDQGLQFLIQYYNGEERAKGNILERFSAQQFPDLHSELNLSSLELGDSALYFCASSGHRDEGTGELFFGEGSRLTVL.

This chain joins TRBV20-1 and TRBJ2-3; 9 bases align to TRBD2. The CDR3 extends over 16 amino acids. Germline lookup yields CDR1 DFQATT and CDR2 SNEGSKA (reference sequence). Germline trimming cut 3 bases from V and 4 bases from J; bases unmatched to any gene: 11. The CDR3 is CSASEGAGGPADTQYF. In nucleotides, the CDR3 is TGCAGTGCTAGTGAAGGTGCGGGAGGGCCAGCAGATACGCAGTATTTT.

This sequence joins TRBV12-3 or TRBV12-4 and TRBJ2-1; 7 bases agree with TRBD1. V dropped 6 bases and J dropped 9; count of bases not matched to a gene: 8. The CDR3 runs 13 residues. Here the CDR3 reads CASRVTGPSEQFF. CDR3 bases: TGTGCCAGCAGGGTGACAGGGCCAAGTGAGCAGTTCTTC.

This clone appeared once. V gene TRBV29-1 combines with J gene TRBJ1-1; 7 nucleotides match TRBD1. Germline loops: CDR1 SQVTM, CDR2 ANQGSEA. Trimming cost V 7 bases and J 0 bases; bases outside gene matches: 5. CDR3 length: 13 residues. The CDR3 loop is CSGRQGMNTEAFF. CDR3 bases: TGCAGCGGAAGACAGGGAATGAACACTGAAGCTTTCTTT. Full variable domain (remainder filled in from reference TRBV29-1 and TRBJ1-1): SAVISQKPSRDICQRGTSLTIQCQVDSQVTMMFWYRQQPGQSLTLIATANQGSEATYESGFVIDKFPISRPNLTFSTLTVSNMSPEDSSIYLCSGRQGMNTEAFFGQGTRLTVV.

This chain links TRBV5-1 with TRBJ2-5; TRBD2 matches 12 bases. The junction had 5 bases not matched to a gene; V was cut back by 4 bases and J by 1 base. Germline CDR1 is SGHRS and CDR2 is YFSETQ. The CDR3 has 16 amino acids. In DNA, the CDR3 is TGCGCCAGCAGCCCTACTAGCGGGGGGCCCCAAGAGACCCAGTACTTC. Translation gives CASSPTSGGPQETQYF. Supplemented by reference TRBV5-1 and TRBJ2-5, the full variable domain reads KAGVTQTPRYLIKTRGQQVTLSCSPISGHRSVSWYQQTPGQGLQFLFEYFSETQRNKGNFPGRFSGRQFSNSRSEMNVSTLELGDSALYLCASSPTSGGPQETQYFGPGTRLLVL.

V and J are TRBV15 and TRBJ2-3, with a possible D match to TRBD2 (6 bases). Germline CDR1 reads LNHNV; CDR2 reads YYDKDF (reference sequence). With 5 bases removed from V and 2 bases from J, the gap between germline ends came to 14 bases. CDR3 size: 15 residues. CDR3 coding DNA: TGTGCCACCAGCGACCCGGGGGAAGCCACAGATACGCAGTATTTT. Translation gives CATSDPGEATDTQYF. The whole variable domain, filled in from reference TRBV15 and TRBJ2-3, reads DAMVIQNPRYQVTQFGKPVTLSCSQTLNHNVMYWYQQKSSQAPKLLFHYYDKDFNNEADTPDNFQSRRPNTSFCFLDIRSPGLGDTAMYLCATSDPGEATDTQYFGPGTRLTVL.

The rearrangement uses TRBV7-9 and TRBJ2-7, with 9 bases that match TRBD1. Germline V gives CDR1 SEHNR, CDR2 FQNEAQ (reference sequence). The junction had 5 bases not matched to a gene; V was cut back by 5 bases and J by 0 bases. The CDR3 has 15 amino acids. CDR3 region: CASSKGTGSSYEQYF. CDR3 coding DNA: TGTGCCAGCAGCAAGGGGACAGGGAGCTCCTACGAGCAGTACTTC.

V usage is TRBV27 and J usage is TRBJ2-3; 9 positions match TRBD1. CDR1 MNHEY and CDR2 SMNVEV come from the germline V gene (reference sequence). V lost 4 bases to trimming and J lost 3 bases; unmatched junction nucleotides: 14. The length of the CDR3 is 18 residues. CDR3 loop: CASSSRPQPGQGTDTQYF. The DNA of the CDR3 is TGTGCCAGCAGTTCTCGACCTCAACCGGGACAGGGAACAGATACGCAGTATTTT.

This clone was observed once. The chain couples TRBV29-1 to TRBJ2-3, with TRBD2 matching 9 bases. The trim removed 5 bases at V and 6 bases at J, leaving 12 bases unmatched. Germline-derived CDR1 and CDR2 are SQVTM and ANQGSEA. The CDR3 totals 15 residues. The CDR3: CSVLSRGGREDTQYF. Written as DNA, the CDR3 is TGCAGCGTTCTCTCGCGGGGGGGCCGGGAGGATACGCAGTATTTT.

CDR3 amino acids: CASSVKRVSYNEQFF. Here the CDR3 DNA reads TGTGCCAGCAGTGTTAAGCGGGTCTCCTACAATGAGCAGTTCTTC. This rearrangement joins TRBV7-9 to TRBJ2-1, with a weak D call TRBD2 (6 bases). Germline V lookup: CDR1 SEHNR, CDR2 FQNEAQ (reference sequence). The CDR3 covers 15 residues. The ends were cut back, 6 bases at V and 0 bases at J, with 12 bases in the middle.

The J gene is TRBJ2-6, the V gene TRBV5-3, with 7 bases matching TRBD2. TRBV5-3 is identified as an open reading frame with a role that is uncertain. After removal of 4 bases from V and 5 bases from J, the junction contained 18 bases not matched to a gene. The CDR3 covers 19 residues. Written as DNA, the CDR3 is TGTGCCAGAAGCGGGGAGGGGACTCTACCTTTTCCTAGGGCCAACGTCCTGACTTTC. It is translated as CARSGEGTLPFPRANVLTF.

This clone appeared once. The V call is TRBV29-1, the J call TRBJ2-1; 8 bases match TRBD2. Germline CDR1 and CDR2: SQVTM and ANQGSEA. The CDR3 is made up of 12 amino acids. Losses at the gene ends were 7 bases for V and 3 bases for J; bases not matched to a gene: 2. Written as DNA, the CDR3 is TGCAGCGCTGGGACTAGCTACAATGAGCAGTTCTTC. It codes for CSAGTSYNEQFF.

V usage is TRBV10-1 and J usage is TRBJ2-7; 11 nucleotides line up with TRBD2. The germline CDR1 and CDR2 sequences are WNHNN and SYGVQD (reference sequence). The V segment lost 7 bases and the J segment 9 bases; nucleotides outside the gene matches: 8. The CDR3 has 13 residues. The CDR3 nucleotides are TGCGCCAGCAACACTCTAGCGGGAGGACCGCAGTACTTC. Translating it yields CASNTLAGGPQYF.

The CDR3 DNA follows: TGTGCCAGCAGTTCGGGACAGGGACGTGGCTACACCTTC. Translated, it gives CASSSGQGRGYTF. The genes are TRBV28 and TRBJ1-2, with 9 bases aligning to TRBD1. Germline-derived CDR1 and CDR2 are MDHEN and SYDVKM. The CDR3 loop spans 13 amino acids. With 4 bases clipped from V and 7 bases from J, the junction kept 4 bases outside the gene matches.

V and J are TRBV6-2 or TRBV6-3 and TRBJ2-3, with TRBD2 as a possible D gene (5 bases). The CDR3 has 15 amino acids. Trimming removed 5 bases at V and 2 bases at J, with 14 bases between. From germline, CDR1 is MNHEY and CDR2 SVGEGT. This chain's CDR3 is CASSHPTSYTDTQYF. Here the CDR3 DNA reads TGTGCCAGCAGTCACCCCACTAGTTACACAGATACGCAGTATTTT.

This clone was counted once. This chain uses TRBV7-9 with TRBJ1-2, with unresolved D. The CDR3 contains 12 residues. V lost 3 bases to trimming and J lost 5 bases, with 7 bases between them. In germline, CDR1 is SEHNR, CDR2 FQNEAQ (reference sequence). CDR3 coding DNA: TGTGCCAGCAGCTTGGAGTCTTATGGCTACACCTTC. This encodes CASSLESYGYTF.

This clone was seen a few times. The gene calls are TRBV9 and TRBJ1-5, with D tentatively TRBD1 (5 bases). CDR1 SGDLS and CDR2 YYNGEE come from the germline V gene. The CDR3 loop spans 15 amino acids. V was cut by 2 bases and J by 1 base, with 10 bases left in between. The CDR3 DNA is TGTGCCAGCAGCGTTTCAGGGATCAGCAATCAGCCCCAGCATTTT. It yields the protein CASSVSGISNQPQHF.

The chain joins TRBV19 to TRBJ2-3; TRBD1 aligns across 8 bases. The CDR3 extends over 13 amino acids. J was trimmed by 2 bases and V by 10 bases; bases with no gene match: 5. In germline, CDR1 is LNHDA, CDR2 SQIVND (reference sequence). CDR3 loop: CATKTGATDTQYF. DNA for the CDR3: TGTGCCACAAAGACAGGGGCCACAGATACGCAGTATTTT.

V gene TRBV30 combines with J gene TRBJ1-5; D is ambiguous. Germline CDR1 reads GTSNPN; CDR2 reads SVGIG (reference sequence). This CDR3 spans 16 amino acids. V gave up 2 bases and J gave up 4 bases, with 18 bases separating them. For the CDR3, the DNA is TGTGCCTGGAGTTTCGGAGAGGGTCGCAGTAATCAGCCCCAGCATTTT. This gives the protein CAWSFGEGRSNQPQHF.

The chain combines TRBV21-1 with TRBJ2-3; the D call TRBD1 from the table was never checked on the DNA. TRBV21-1 is marked as a pseudogene. CDR3 length: 17 amino acids. CDR3 nucleotides: TGTGCCAGCAGCAAAGTAAAAGGGACAGGGTGTTCAGATACGCAGTATTTT. Its translation: CASSKVKGTGCSDTQYF.

This clone was seen only once. J is TRBJ2-2 and V is TRBV24-1; D is possibly TRBD1 (5 bases). Trimming pared 4 bases from V and 7 bases from J, leaving 9 bases between. Germline CDR1 reads KGHDR; CDR2 reads SFDVKD. The CDR3 has 13 amino acids. This chain's CDR3 is CATSDQGGGELFF. The CDR3 bases are TGTGCCACCAGTGACCAGGGTGGCGGGGAGCTGTTTTTT.